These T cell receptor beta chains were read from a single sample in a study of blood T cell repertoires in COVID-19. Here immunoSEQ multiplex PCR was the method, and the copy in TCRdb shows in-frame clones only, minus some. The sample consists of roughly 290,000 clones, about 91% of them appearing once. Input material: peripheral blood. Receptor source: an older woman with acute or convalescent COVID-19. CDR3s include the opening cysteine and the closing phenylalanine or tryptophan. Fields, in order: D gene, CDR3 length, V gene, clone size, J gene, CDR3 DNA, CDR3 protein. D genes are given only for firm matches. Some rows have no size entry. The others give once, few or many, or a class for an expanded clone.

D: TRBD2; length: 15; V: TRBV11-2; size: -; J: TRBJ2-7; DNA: TGTGCCAGCAGCCCGAGACTAGCAGTCAACTACGAGCAGTACTTC; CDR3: CASSPRLAVNYEQYF
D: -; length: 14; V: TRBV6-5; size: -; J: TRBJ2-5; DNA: TGTGCCAGCAGTTACCAGGGACAAGTCGAGACCCAGTACTTC; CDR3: CASSYQGQVETQYF
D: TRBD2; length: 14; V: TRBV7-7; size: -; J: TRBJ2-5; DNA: TGTGCTAGCAGCTCCGGGGGGGGGCAAGAGACCCAGTACTTC; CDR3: CASSSGGGQETQYF
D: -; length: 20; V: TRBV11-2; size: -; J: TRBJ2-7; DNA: TGTGCCAGCAGCTTAGATTGGAGGAATGGCAACGCCCGCGGAAACTACGAGCAGTACTTC; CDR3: CASSLDWRNGNARGNYEQYF
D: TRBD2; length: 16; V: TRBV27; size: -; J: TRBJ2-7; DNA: TGTGCCAGCAGTTTAGCGGGACTAGCGGGGTCCTACGAGCAGTACTTC; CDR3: CASSLAGLAGSYEQYF
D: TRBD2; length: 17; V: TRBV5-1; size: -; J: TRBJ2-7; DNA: TGCGCCAGCAGCTTGGGGGGGACTACCCAAAGCTCCTACGAGCAGTACTTC; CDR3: CASSLGGTTQSSYEQYF
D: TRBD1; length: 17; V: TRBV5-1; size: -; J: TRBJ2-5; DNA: TGCGCCAGCAGCCTAGGGACAGGGTTCCGCCGACAAGAGACCCAGTACTTC; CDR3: CASSLGTGFRRQETQYF
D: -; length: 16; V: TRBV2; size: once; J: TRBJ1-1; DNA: TGTGCCAGCAGTGAAGCGGCCCCCGGGGGGAGGACTGAAGCTTTCTTT; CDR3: CASSEAAPGGRTEAFF
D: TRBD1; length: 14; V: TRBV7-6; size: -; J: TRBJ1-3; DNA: TGTGCCAGCAGCCTGGGACAGGGCGTAAACACCATATATTTT; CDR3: CASSLGQGVNTIYF
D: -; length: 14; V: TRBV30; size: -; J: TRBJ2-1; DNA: TGTGCCTGGAGTTTCCGGGTCCGGGGAAATGAGCAGTTCTTC; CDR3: CAWSFRVRGNEQFF